What follows are 28 T cell receptor beta chains derived from one specimen sequenced in a study of cytomegalovirus exposure and HLA in healthy donors. A multiplex PCR was run with 60 Vbeta primers and 13 Jbeta primers. Produced via immunoSEQ multiplex PCR; TCRdb's table is partial and in-frame only. This sample has 70,000 to 100,000 clones; 80% occur once, and the top ten carry 20% to 25%. The sequencing sample was made of PBMCs. All receptors derive from a woman aged 50 to 65 in good health and CMV-seropositive.

The chain recombines TRBV2 with TRBJ1-1; TRBD1 matches 10 bases. CDR3 length equals 14 residues. Trimming removed 7 bases from V and 4 bases from J; junction bases left unmatched: 6. CDR1 and CDR2 from the germline V gene are SNHLY and FYNNEI. CDR3 nucleotide sequence: TGTGCCAGCACTAGACAGGGGGCCGGCACTGAAGCTTTCTTT. Protein sequence: CASTRQGAGTEAFF. The whole variable domain, remainder taken from reference TRBV2 and TRBJ1-1, is EPEVTQTPSHQVTQMGQEVILRCVPISNHLYFYWYRQILGQKVEFLVSFYNNEISEKSEIFDDQFSVERPDGSNFTLKIRSTKLEDSAMYFCASTRQGAGTEAFFGQGTRLTVV.

The chain employs TRBV19 and TRBJ2-7; D is possibly TRBD1 (6 bases). V shed 9 bases and J shed 3 bases, with 12 bases lying between them. Germline assignment: CDR1 LNHDA and CDR2 SQIVND (reference sequence). The CDR3 is 12 amino acids. Written as DNA, the CDR3 is TGTGCCAGCCAGGGGTCAGGCTACGAGCAGTACTTC. It encodes CASQGSGYEQYF.

This sequence joins TRBV13 and TRBJ1-2; D unclear. CDR3 size: 15 residues. Trimming pared 5 bases from V and 5 bases from J, leaving 18 bases between. Germline V gene sequence: CDR1 PRHDT, CDR2 FYEKMQ (reference sequence). The CDR3 region is CASSDRSGGSYGYTF. DNA for the CDR3: TGTGCCAGCAGCGATCGAAGTGGCGGGAGTTATGGCTACACCTTC.

The chain combines TRBV5-1 with TRBJ2-7; 7 bases are a match to TRBD2. Unmatched junction bases numbered 5, after V lost 2 bases and J lost 3 bases. The CDR3 is 14 amino acids. Germline CDR1 is SGHRS and CDR2 is YFSETQ. CDR3 sequence: CASSFGGNSYEQYF. Written as DNA, the CDR3 is TGCGCCAGCAGCTTCGGGGGGAATAGCTACGAGCAGTACTTC.

Comment on this clone: The junction differs from germline at one of its ends, possibly a read error. The genes are TRBV7-9 and TRBJ2-3, with D possibly TRBD2 on 6 matching bases. This CDR3 comprises 13 residues. From germline, CDR1 is SEHNR and CDR2 FQNEAQ (reference sequence). CDR3 bases: TGTTCCAGCAGCTTTACGGGGGCAGATACGCAGTATTTT. The encoded protein is CSSSFTGADTQYF.

J is TRBJ2-3 and V is TRBV5-4, with D possibly TRBD2 on 5 matching bases. CDR1 and CDR2 (germline): SGHNT, YYREEE (reference sequence). The V end lost 5 bases, the J end lost 7 bases, and 14 bases lay between the germline ends. This CDR3 is 13 amino acids long. CDR3 residues: CASSWIGENTQYF. The CDR3 bases are TGTGCCAGCAGTTGGATCGGGGAGAATACGCAGTATTTT.

The chain links TRBV27 to TRBJ1-3, with D unresolved. Germline V gives CDR1 MNHEY, CDR2 SMNVEV (reference sequence). This CDR3 region has 15 residues. V lost 4 bases to trimming and J lost 2 bases, with 12 bases between them. This chain's CDR3 is CASSSQYMAGNTIYF. DNA for the CDR3: TGTGCCAGCAGTTCACAATACATGGCTGGAAACACCATATATTTT.

This clone has more than one count but fewer than ten. The gene calls are TRBV28 and TRBJ2-2; perhaps TRBD2 as D (7 bases). V lost 6 bases to trimming and J lost 5 bases, with 28 bases between them. This CDR3 region has 19 residues. Germline CDR1 MDHEN, CDR2 SYDVKM. The CDR3 reads CASRISSYRGALGTGELFF. The CDR3 coding sequence is TGTGCCAGCAGGATATCCTCCTATCGGGGGGCTCTTGGTACCGGGGAGCTGTTTTTT.

V and J are TRBV5-1 and TRBJ2-3, with TRBD2 matching over 11 bases. The CDR3 consists of 15 residues. Germline CDR1 SGHRS, CDR2 YFSETQ. The V and J ends lost 4 bases and 0 bases, in that order; junction bases with no gene match: 1. CDR3 DNA sequence: TGCGCCAGCAGCGTAGCGGGAGGGAGCACAGATACGCAGTATTTT. Translation gives CASSVAGGSTDTQYF.

This sequence joins TRBV12-5 and TRBJ2-7; 9 bases map to TRBD1. The junction had 4 bases not matched to a gene; V was cut back by 0 bases and J by 1 base. The CDR3 extends over 16 amino acids. Germline V gene lookup returns CDR1 LGHNT and CDR2 FRNRAP. The CDR3 protein is CASGLVLDRGSYEQYF. The DNA for the CDR3 is TGTGCTAGTGGTTTGGTACTGGACAGGGGATCCTACGAGCAGTACTTC.

This chain links TRBV14 with TRBJ2-3, with 14 bases aligning to TRBD2. The CDR3 extends over 21 amino acids. V lost 6 bases and J lost 3; bases outside the gene matches: 20. The germline V gene has CDR1 SGHDN and CDR2 FVKESK. CDR3 DNA: TGTGCCAGCAGTACTACCCTCACTCCCGGGACTAGCGGGAGTCCGACAGATACGCAGTATTTT. This gives the protein CASSTTLTPGTSGSPTDTQYF.

This clone has just a few counts. The chain carries TRBV10-1 and TRBJ1-1; tentative D call: TRBD1 (6 bases). Germline-derived CDR1 and CDR2 are WNHNN and SYGVQD (reference sequence). The CDR3 covers 13 residues. V was cut by 6 bases and J by 0 bases, with 8 bases left in between. CDR3 bases: TGCGCCAGCAGACAGGGAATGAACACTGAAGCTTTCTTT. This encodes CASRQGMNTEAFF.

V and J are TRBV4-1 and TRBJ2-1; D is unclear. This CDR3 contains 11 residues. V lost 8 bases, J lost 6 bases, and 8 bases lay in between. Germline V CDR1 and CDR2: MGHRA, YSYEKL. The CDR3 DNA follows: TGCGCCAGCGCCACTATCAATGAGCAGTTCTTC. Translation: CASATINEQFF.

In this sample, this clone turned up a few times. This chain connects TRBV19 to TRBJ2-7; D call uncertain. Trimming took off 1 base at V and 0 bases at J, with 7 bases between the two ends. This CDR3 is 14 amino acids long. Germline V gene lookup returns CDR1 LNHDA and CDR2 SQIVND (reference sequence). For the CDR3, the DNA is TGTGCCAGTAGTATAGCACTGAACTCCTACGAGCAGTACTTC. As protein: CASSIALNSYEQYF.

The rearrangement links TRBV6-1 to TRBJ1-5, with D maybe TRBD1 (5 bases). V lost 7 bases and J lost 1, with 14 bases in between. CDR1 is MNHNS, CDR2 SASEGT, per germline. CDR3 length equals 15 residues. The CDR3 here is CASTGGGGSNQPQHF. The DNA of the CDR3 is TGTGCCAGCACCGGGGGAGGTGGCAGCAATCAGCCCCAGCATTTT.

This chain joins TRBV4-2 and TRBJ2-4, with D possibly matching TRBD2 (6 bases). Germline V gene lookup returns CDR1 LGHNA and CDR2 YNFKEQ. The germline V and J ends were trimmed by 6 bases and 1 base, with 13 bases remaining between them. The CDR3 loop spans 15 amino acids. The CDR3 protein is CASSWGGEAKNIQYF. CDR3 nucleotide sequence: TGTGCCAGCAGTTGGGGCGGGGAGGCCAAAAACATTCAGTACTTC.

This clone came up a few times. The chain links TRBV6-1 to TRBJ1-2; D perhaps matches TRBD1 (5 bases). The CDR3 covers 15 residues. With 8 bases removed from V and 2 bases from J, the gap between germline ends came to 18 bases. In germline, CDR1 is MNHNS, CDR2 SASEGT. CDR3 DNA sequence: TGTGCCAGCGGGGCCCTCAGCGCTTCCAACTATGGCTACACCTTC. This translates into CASGALSASNYGYTF.

The chain uses TRBV6-5 and TRBJ2-7; perhaps TRBD1 as D (6 bases). Trimming pared 0 bases from V and 3 bases from J, leaving 9 bases between. The CDR3 is made up of 14 amino acids. The germline gives CDR1 MNHEY, CDR2 SVGAGI. DNA for the CDR3: TGTGCCAGCAGTTACTCTACGACAGGCTACGAGCAGTACTTC. Translating it yields CASSYSTTGYEQYF.

V and J are TRBV7-9 and TRBJ1-2; TRBD1 might be the D (5 bases). With 4 bases removed from V and 8 bases from J, the gap between germline ends came to 20 bases. CDR3 length: 15 amino acids. The germline V gene encodes CDR1 SEHNR and CDR2 FQNEAQ (reference sequence). The CDR3: CASSSDVGAGSGYTF. In DNA, the CDR3 is TGTGCCAGCAGCTCAGACGTAGGGGCAGGGTCGGGCTACACCTTC.

J is TRBJ1-2 and V is TRBV19, with 8 bases matching TRBD1. V was pared by 6 bases and J by 6 bases, with 6 bases of the junction left unmatched. Germline assignment: CDR1 LNHDA and CDR2 SQIVND (reference sequence). The CDR3 totals 13 residues. CDR3 region: CASRDRASDGYTF. The CDR3 DNA follows: TGTGCCAGTAGGGACAGGGCGAGCGATGGCTACACCTTC.

This sequence joins TRBV2 and TRBJ2-1, with TRBD2 matching 8 bases. Germline V gene sequence: CDR1 SNHLY, CDR2 FYNNEI. Germline trimming cut 5 bases from V and 6 bases from J; bases unmatched to any gene: 6. The CDR3 spans 14 residues. This CDR3 reads CASSPGLAANEQFF. CDR3 sequence (DNA): TGTGCCAGCAGTCCTGGACTAGCAGCCAATGAGCAGTTCTTC.

The CDR3 DNA sequence: TGTGCCAGCAGTTACTCGTCTGGAGGAGGCTACACCTTC. Translating gives CASSYSSGGGYTF. The chain is built from TRBV6-5 and TRBJ1-2, with no clear D. Germline loops: CDR1 MNHEY, CDR2 SVGAGI. Trimming removed 0 bases from V and 8 bases from J, with 10 bases in between. The CDR3 is 13 amino acids.

V gene TRBV5-1 combines with J gene TRBJ1-1, with D perhaps TRBD1 (6 bases). Trimming shortened V by 4 bases and J by 8 bases, and 9 bases separated the two germline ends. The CDR3 has 11 amino acids. The germline V gene has CDR1 SGHRS and CDR2 YFSETQ. CDR3 bases: TGCGCCAGCAGCGGGGACATGGAAGCTTTCTTT. It yields the protein CASSGDMEAFF.

V is TRBV5-1 and J is TRBJ2-7; D is possibly TRBD2 (6 bases). Trimming removed 4 bases from V and 1 base from J, with 9 bases in between. The CDR3 has 13 amino acids. Per germline, CDR1 SGHRS and CDR2 YFSETQ. CDR3 loop: CASSAGSSYEQYF. For the CDR3, the DNA is TGCGCCAGCAGCGCGGGGTCTTCCTACGAGCAGTACTTC.

This sequence joins TRBV30 and TRBJ1-1, with no clear D. Trimming removed 4 bases from V and 0 bases from J, with 9 bases in between. Germline assignment: CDR1 GTSNPN and CDR2 SVGIG (reference sequence). This CDR3 spans 13 amino acids. CDR3 protein: CAWNEHMNTEAFF. CDR3 DNA: TGTGCCTGGAATGAACACATGAACACTGAAGCTTTCTTT.

The chain recombines TRBV2 with TRBJ1-4, with 7 positions matching TRBD1. Germline CDR1 SNHLY, CDR2 FYNNEI. The V and J ends lost 10 bases and 11 bases, in that order; junction bases with no gene match: 16. The CDR3 is made up of 14 amino acids. This CDR3 reads CATGNTGQSIKLFF. The CDR3 DNA reads as TGTGCCACCGGCAATACGGGACAGAGTATCAAACTGTTTTTT. The full variable domain, completed using reference TRBV2 and TRBJ1-4, is EPEVTQTPSHQVTQMGQEVILRCVPISNHLYFYWYRQILGQKVEFLVSFYNNEISEKSEIFDDQFSVERPDGSNFTLKIRSTKLEDSAMYFCATGNTGQSIKLFFGSGTQLSVL.

Points on this clone: The DNA is left out, because the CDR3 cannot be placed on it with certainty; the CDR3 is given as TCRdb lists it. The chain employs TRBV30 and TRBJ2-6; TRBD1 is the table's D call and was not checked against the DNA. Including both end residues, the CDR3 is 19 amino acids long. CDR1 GTSNPN and CDR2 SVGIG come from the germline V gene (reference sequence). The CDR3 loop is CAWSVRARAISSGANVLTF.

This clone was seen once. V usage is TRBV2 and J usage is TRBJ2-7; 11 nucleotides line up with TRBD2. With 0 bases clipped from V and 4 bases from J, the junction kept 11 bases outside the gene matches. Germline CDR1 is SNHLY and CDR2 is FYNNEI. The CDR3 has 18 amino acids. DNA for the CDR3: TGTGCCAGCAGTGAAGCTCTAGCGGGAGGCCCGGGGGGTTACGAGCAGTACGTC. It codes for CASSEALAGGPGGYEQYV.